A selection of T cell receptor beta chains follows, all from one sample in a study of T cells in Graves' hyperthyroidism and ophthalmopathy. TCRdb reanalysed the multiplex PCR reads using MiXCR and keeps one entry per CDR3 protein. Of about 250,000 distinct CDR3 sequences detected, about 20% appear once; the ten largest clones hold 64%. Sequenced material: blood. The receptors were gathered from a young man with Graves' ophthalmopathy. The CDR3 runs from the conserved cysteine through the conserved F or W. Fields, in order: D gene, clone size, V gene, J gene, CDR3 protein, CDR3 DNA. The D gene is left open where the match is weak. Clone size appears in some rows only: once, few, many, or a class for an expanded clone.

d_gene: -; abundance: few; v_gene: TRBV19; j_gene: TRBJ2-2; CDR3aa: CASTAFGGPTNTGELFF; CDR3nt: TGTGCCAGTACCGCGTTCGGGGGCCCCACGAACACCGGGGAGCTGTTTTTT
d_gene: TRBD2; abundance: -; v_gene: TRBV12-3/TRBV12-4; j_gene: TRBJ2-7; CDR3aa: CASRVAGGKNYYEQYF; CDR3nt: TGTGCCAGCAGGGTAGCGGGAGGGAAAAACTACTACGAGCAGTACTTC
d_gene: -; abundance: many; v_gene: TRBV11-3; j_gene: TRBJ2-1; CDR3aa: CASSTLAVAYNEQFF; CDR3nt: TGTGCCAGCAGCACTCTAGCAGTCGCCTACAATGAGCAGTTCTTC
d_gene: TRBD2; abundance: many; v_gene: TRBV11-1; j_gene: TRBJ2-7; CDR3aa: CASSLELAGVEEQYF; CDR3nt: TGTGCCAGCAGCTTAGAACTAGCGGGAGTAGAAGAGCAGTACTTC
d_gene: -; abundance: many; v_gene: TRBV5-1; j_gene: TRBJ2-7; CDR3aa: CASSLALGVSEQYF; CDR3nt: TGCGCCAGCAGCTTGGCCTTGGGGGTAAGCGAGCAGTACTTC
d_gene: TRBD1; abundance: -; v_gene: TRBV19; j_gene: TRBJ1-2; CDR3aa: CASSIDLLGRGIGSDGYTF; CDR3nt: TGTGCCAGTAGTATAGATCTATTGGGCAGGGGGATCGGTTCTGATGGCTACACCTTC
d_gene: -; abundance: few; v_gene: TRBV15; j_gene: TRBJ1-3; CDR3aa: CATGGGPPLSGNTIYF; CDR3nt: TGTGCCACCGGAGGGGGACCCCCACTCTCTGGAAACACCATATATTTT
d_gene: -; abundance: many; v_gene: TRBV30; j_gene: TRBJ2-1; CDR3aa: CAWSGVEEGEQFF; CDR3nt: TGTGCCTGGAGTGGGGTAGAGGAGGGTGAGCAGTTCTTC
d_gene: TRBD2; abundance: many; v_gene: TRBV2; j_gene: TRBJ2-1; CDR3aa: CASKGTSGTYNEQFF; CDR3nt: TGTGCCAGCAAGGGGACTAGCGGAACCTACAATGAGCAGTTCTTC
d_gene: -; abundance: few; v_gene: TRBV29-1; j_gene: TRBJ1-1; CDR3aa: CSTRAVNTEAFF; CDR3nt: TGCAGCACGCGGGCAGTGAACACTGAAGCTTTCTTT
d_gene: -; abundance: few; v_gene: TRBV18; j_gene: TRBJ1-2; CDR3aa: CASSPGRFNYGYTF; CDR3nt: TGTGCCAGCTCACCAGGTCGGTTTAACTATGGCTACACCTTC
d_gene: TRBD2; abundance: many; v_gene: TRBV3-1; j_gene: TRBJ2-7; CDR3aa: CASSRGTSGIYEQYF; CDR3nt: TGTGCCAGCAGCCGGGGGACTAGCGGGATCTACGAGCAGTACTTC
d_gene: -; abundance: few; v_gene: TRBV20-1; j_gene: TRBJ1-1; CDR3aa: CSAAGQMNTEAFF; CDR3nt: TGCAGTGCTGCCGGACAGATGAACACTGAAGCTTTCTTT
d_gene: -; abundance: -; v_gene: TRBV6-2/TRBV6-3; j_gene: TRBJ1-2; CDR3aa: CASSHPTRYYGYTF; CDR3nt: TGTGCCAGCAGTCACCCGACAAGGTACTATGGCTACACCTTC
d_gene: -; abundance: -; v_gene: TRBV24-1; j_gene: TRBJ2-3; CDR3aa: CATSGQTEAGWGQYF; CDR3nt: TGTGCCACCAGCGGACAGACCGAAGCGGGATGGGGGCAGTATTTT
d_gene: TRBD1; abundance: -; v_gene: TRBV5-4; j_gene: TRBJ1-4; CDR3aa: CASSFDRANEKLFF; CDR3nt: TGTGCCAGCAGCTTCGACAGGGCGAATGAAAAACTGTTTTTT
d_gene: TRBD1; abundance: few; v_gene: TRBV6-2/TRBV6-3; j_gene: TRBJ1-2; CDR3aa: CASRKKTGGDYGYTF; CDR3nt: TGTGCCAGCAGGAAAAAGACAGGGGGCGACTATGGCTACACCTTC